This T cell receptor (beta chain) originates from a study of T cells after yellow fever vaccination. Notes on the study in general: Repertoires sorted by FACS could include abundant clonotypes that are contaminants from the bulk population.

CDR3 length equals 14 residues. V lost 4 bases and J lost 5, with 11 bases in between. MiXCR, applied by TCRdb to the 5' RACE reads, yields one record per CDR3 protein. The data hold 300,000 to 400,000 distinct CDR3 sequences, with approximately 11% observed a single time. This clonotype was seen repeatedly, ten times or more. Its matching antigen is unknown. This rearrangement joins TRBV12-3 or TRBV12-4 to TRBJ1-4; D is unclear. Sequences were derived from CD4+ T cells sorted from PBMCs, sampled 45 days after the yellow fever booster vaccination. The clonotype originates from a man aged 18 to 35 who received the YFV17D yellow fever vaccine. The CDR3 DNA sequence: TGTGCCAGCAGTTACCAGGACGGGAATGAAAAACTGTTTTTT. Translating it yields CASSYQDGNEKLFF.